Listed here are 7 T cell receptor beta chains from one sample, sequenced in a study of beta chain features in type 1 diabetes. All of the isolated RNA was reverse transcribed, so expressed TCRB transcripts were sequenced. Only in-frame clones appear in the TCRdb table, and some are missing; sequencing was by immunoSEQ multiplex PCR. The sample consists of over 150,000 clones, less than 9.5% of them appearing once. The sequencing sample was made of central memory CD4+ T cells from blood. These receptor sequences come from a man younger than 35 in good health.

This clone was counted ten times or more. The V call is TRBV18, the J call TRBJ1-1, with a tentative D call TRBD1 (5 bases). Trimming cost V 8 bases and J 4 bases, with 14 bases left between them. The V gene's germline CDR1 is KGHSH and CDR2 LQKENI. The CDR3 spans 13 residues. CDR3 in DNA: TGTGCCAGCAAAACAGGATTGGCCACTGAAGCTTTCTTT. It specifies CASKTGLATEAFF.

The chain combines TRBV7-2 with TRBJ2-2; D is possibly TRBD2 (6 bases). This CDR3 is 13 amino acids long. V lost 1 base to trimming and J lost 9 bases, with 9 bases between them. The germline CDR1 and CDR2 sequences are SGHTA and FQGNSA. The CDR3 spells CASSLERERELFF. The CDR3 coding sequence is TGTGCCAGCAGCTTAGAACGGGAGAGGGAGCTGTTTTTT.

The J gene is TRBJ2-1, the V gene TRBV6-5; D perhaps matches TRBD2 (5 bases). Germline V gives CDR1 MNHEY, CDR2 SVGAGI. This CDR3 is built from 13 residues. The V and J ends lost 5 bases and 2 bases respectively, with 7 bases between them. The CDR3 DNA reads as TGTGCCAGCAGTCCCGGGACCTACAATGAGCAGTTCTTC. Its protein product is CASSPGTYNEQFF.

The rearrangement links TRBV19 to TRBJ2-4; D remains ambiguous. Germline CDR1 reads LNHDA; CDR2 reads SQIVND (reference sequence). V gave up 2 bases and J gave up 4 bases, with 3 bases separating them. This CDR3 has 12 residues. CDR3 residues: CASSISKNIQYF. The CDR3 DNA reads TGTGCCAGTAGTATATCTAAAAACATTCAGTACTTC.

The chain combines TRBV5-4 with TRBJ1-4, with D perhaps TRBD1 (6 bases). The length of the CDR3 is 14 residues. V shed 3 bases and J shed 4 bases, with 10 bases lying between them. Germline loops: CDR1 SGHNT, CDR2 YYREEE (reference sequence). CDR3 sequence: CASSSGQNNEKLFF. CDR3 in DNA: TGTGCCAGCAGCTCTGGACAGAATAATGAAAAACTGTTTTTT. The full variable domain, with the rest looked up from reference TRBV5-4 and TRBJ1-4, is ETGVTQSPTHLIKTRGQQVTLRCSSQSGHNTVSWYQQALGQGPQFIFQYYREEENGRGNFPPRFSGLQFPNYSSELNVNALELDDSALYLCASSSGQNNEKLFFGSGTQLSVL.

This clone has just a few counts. J is TRBJ2-2 and V is TRBV19; maybe TRBD2 (5 bases). The CDR3 extends over 11 amino acids. Germline CDR1 is LNHDA and CDR2 is SQIVND (reference sequence). This CDR3 is CVVGDTGELFF. The CDR3, as DNA: TGTGTTGTCGGGGACACCGGGGAGCTGTTTTTT.

In its sample, this clone was seen a few times. The CDR3 loop reads CSVEYLGQGGFGEKLFF. DNA for the CDR3: TGCAGCGTTGAATATTTGGGACAGGGGGGATTTGGGGAAAAACTGTTTTTT. The V and J genes are TRBV29-1 and TRBJ1-4; the match to TRBD1 covers 11 bases. The CDR3 spans 17 residues. V gave up 2 bases and J gave up 8 bases; unmatched junction bases: 13. The germline V gene encodes CDR1 SQVTM and CDR2 ANQGSEA.